This is a list of T cell receptor beta chains from one sample in a study of blood T cell repertoires in COVID-19. The table came from immunoSEQ multiplex PCR; TCRdb's copy has only in-frame clones and leaves some out. The repertoire includes fewer than 350,000 clones, around 87% of them detected once, and roughly 1.9% sits in the top ten. Sequenced sample: peripheral blood. The receptor set was obtained from a woman in her 30s who had recovered from COVID-19. Each CDR3 is given with its conserved first and last residue. The order of the fields is CDR3 protein, CDR3 DNA, J gene, D gene, V gene, clone size. The D gene is left open where the match is weak. Clone size is stated in some rows and not others, as once, few, many or a class when expanded.

CDR3: CASSDPSFSAGAADTQYF; DNA: TGTGCCAGCAGCGATCCATCGTTTTCGGCGGGAGCAGCAGATACGCAGTATTTT; J: TRBJ2-3; D: TRBD2; V: TRBV9; size: -
CDR3: CASSFYGGAQETQYF; DNA: TGTGCCAGCAGCTTCTATGGGGGGGCCCAAGAGACCCAGTACTTC; J: TRBJ2-5; D: -; V: TRBV7-9; size: -
CDR3: CASREGGAATGELFF; DNA: TGTGCCAGTAGGGAAGGGGGGGCGGCCACCGGGGAGCTGTTTTTT; J: TRBJ2-2; D: -; V: TRBV19; size: -
CDR3: CASSLHTDTQYF; DNA: TGTGCCAGCAGCCTCCACACAGATACGCAGTATTTT; J: TRBJ2-3; D: -; V: TRBV3-1/TRBV3-2; size: -
CDR3: CASSIREQENIQYF; DNA: TGTGCCAGTAGTATAAGGGAGCAGGAAAACATTCAGTACTTC; J: TRBJ2-4; D: -; V: TRBV19; size: -
CDR3: CASSFEGRGTEAFF; DNA: TGTGCCAGCAGTTTCGAGGGCCGGGGCACTGAAGCTTTCTTT; J: TRBJ1-1; D: -; V: TRBV27; size: few
CDR3: CASSGQLNEKLFF; DNA: TGTGCCAGCAGCGGACAATTAAATGAAAAACTGTTTTTT; J: TRBJ1-4; D: -; V: TRBV2; size: -
CDR3: CASSPGGSDLYEQYF; DNA: TGTGCCAGCAGCCCAGGCGGGAGCGACCTTTACGAGCAGTACTTC; J: TRBJ2-7; D: TRBD2; V: TRBV5-4; size: -
CDR3: CASSFRGNTIYF; DNA: TGTGCCAGCAGCTTCCGGGGAAACACCATATATTTT; J: TRBJ1-3; D: -; V: TRBV5-8; size: once
CDR3: CASSLKAETQYF; DNA: TGCGCCAGCAGCTTGAAAGCGGAGACCCAGTACTTC; J: TRBJ2-5; D: -; V: TRBV5-1; size: -
CDR3: CATSEGDRDTGELFF; DNA: TGTGCCACCAGTGAGGGGGACAGGGACACCGGGGAGCTGTTTTTT; J: TRBJ2-2; D: TRBD1; V: TRBV24-1; size: -
CDR3: CASSNRGRLTDTQYF; DNA: TGTGCCAGCAGCAATCGGGGGAGGCTGACAGATACGCAGTATTTT; J: TRBJ2-3; D: -; V: TRBV5-4; size: -
CDR3: CASSSWTGGSPYEQYF; DNA: TGTGCCAGCAGCTCATGGACAGGGGGCTCCCCCTACGAGCAGTACTTC; J: TRBJ2-7; D: TRBD1; V: TRBV3-1/TRBV3-2; size: few
CDR3: CASSGPGTGSTGELFF; DNA: TGTGCCAGCAGCGGGCCCGGGACAGGGAGTACCGGGGAGCTGTTTTTT; J: TRBJ2-2; D: TRBD1; V: TRBV9; size: -
CDR3: CASSQRGLYNEQFF; DNA: TGTGCCAGCAGCCAACGGGGACTTTACAATGAGCAGTTCTTC; J: TRBJ2-1; D: -; V: TRBV14; size: once
CDR3: CAWKGSRTGELFF; DNA: TGTGCCTGGAAGGGGTCCCGGACCGGGGAGCTGTTTTTT; J: TRBJ2-2; D: -; V: TRBV30; size: -
CDR3: CATSAGTTTYNEQFF; DNA: TGTGCCACCAGTGCCGGGACTACGACCTACAATGAGCAGTTCTTC; J: TRBJ2-1; D: TRBD2; V: TRBV24-1; size: once
CDR3: CASSLEANSYNEQFF; DNA: TGTGCCAGCAGCTTAGAAGCCAACTCCTACAATGAGCAGTTCTTC; J: TRBJ2-1; D: -; V: TRBV11-2; size: -
CDR3: CASIGRQGNTEAFF; DNA: TGTGCCAGCATAGGTAGACAGGGGAACACTGAAGCTTTCTTT; J: TRBJ1-1; D: TRBD1; V: TRBV6-5; size: once
CDR3: CASSQFWGRRRGNTEAFF; DNA: TGTGCCAGCAGCCAATTTTGGGGGCGCAGAAGGGGGAACACTGAAGCTTTCTTT; J: TRBJ1-1; D: -; V: TRBV3-1/TRBV3-2; size: -
CDR3: CASSKGTGYGSTDTQYF; DNA: TGTGCCAGTAGTAAAGGGACAGGGTACGGAAGCACAGATACGCAGTATTTT; J: TRBJ2-3; D: TRBD1; V: TRBV19; size: few
CDR3: CATRDSATKNIQYF; DNA: TGTGCCACCCGGGACTCGGCCACCAAAAACATTCAGTACTTC; J: TRBJ2-4; D: -; V: TRBV5-8; size: -
CDR3: CASSQVHRAAWTDTQYF; DNA: TGTGCCAGCAGCCAAGTACATAGAGCGGCGTGGACAGATACGCAGTATTTT; J: TRBJ2-3; D: -; V: TRBV4-2; size: -
CDR3: CASSPATSGSTHNEQFF; DNA: TGTGCCAGCTCACCCGCAACTAGCGGGAGTACCCACAATGAGCAGTTCTTC; J: TRBJ2-1; D: TRBD2; V: TRBV18; size: -
CDR3: CASSSGSAYTF; DNA: TGTGCCAGCAGCTCCGGGTCAGCCTACACCTTC; J: TRBJ1-2; D: -; V: TRBV6-5; size: -
CDR3: CASSSRTSAMNTGELFF; DNA: TGCGCCAGCAGCTCACGGACTAGCGCGATGAACACCGGGGAGCTGTTTTTT; J: TRBJ2-2; D: TRBD2; V: TRBV5-1; size: -
CDR3: CASRQSGSGIYEQYF; DNA: TGTGCAAGTCGCCAGAGCGGGAGTGGGATTTACGAGCAGTACTTC; J: TRBJ2-7; D: -; V: TRBV12-2; size: -
CDR3: CASSKGCEDNQPQHF; DNA: TGTGCCAGCAGCAAAGGGTGTGAGGACAATCAGCCCCAGCATTTT; J: TRBJ1-5; D: -; V: TRBV21-1; size: -
CDR3: CASSPGLAGGRGETQYF; DNA: TGTGCCAGCAGCCCGGGACTAGCGGGGGGGCGTGGAGAGACCCAGTACTTC; J: TRBJ2-5; D: TRBD2; V: TRBV3-1/TRBV3-2; size: -
CDR3: CASSLYRSYSNQPQHF; DNA: TGTGCCAGCAGTTTATACCGGTCCTATAGCAATCAGCCCCAGCATTTT; J: TRBJ1-5; D: -; V: TRBV28; size: -
CDR3: CASSPGQGSTDTQYF; DNA: TGTGCCAGCAGTCCGGGACAAGGCAGCACAGATACGCAGTATTTT; J: TRBJ2-3; D: -; V: TRBV28; size: -
CDR3: CASSPGTAMNTEAFF; DNA: TGTGCCAGCAGCCCGGGGACAGCCATGAACACTGAAGCTTTCTTT; J: TRBJ1-1; D: TRBD1; V: TRBV5-4; size: -
CDR3: CASSLLRNQPQHF; DNA: TGTGCCAGCAGTTTGCTCAGGAATCAGCCCCAGCATTTT; J: TRBJ1-5; D: -; V: TRBV12-3/TRBV12-4; size: -
CDR3: CASSQEGSGELFF; DNA: TGTGCCAGCAGCCAGGAGGGGTCCGGGGAGCTGTTTTTT; J: TRBJ2-2; D: -; V: TRBV11-3; size: few
CDR3: CASSVGTDTEAFF; DNA: TGTGCCAGCAGCGTAGGAACTGACACTGAAGCTTTCTTT; J: TRBJ1-1; D: -; V: TRBV9; size: -
CDR3: CASSTRSGRNEKLFF; DNA: TGTGCCAGCAGTACCCGGAGCGGCAGAAATGAAAAACTGTTTTTT; J: TRBJ1-4; D: -; V: TRBV27; size: -
CDR3: CASSQGQGADQPQHF; DNA: TGTGCCAGCAGCCAAGGGCAGGGGGCAGATCAGCCCCAGCATTTT; J: TRBJ1-5; D: TRBD1; V: TRBV11-1; size: -
CDR3: CASSSYRGGETQYF; DNA: TGTGCCAGCAGTTCATACAGGGGCGGGGAGACCCAGTACTTC; J: TRBJ2-5; D: TRBD1; V: TRBV28; size: -
CDR3: CASRESGRANEQYF; DNA: TGTGCCAGCAGAGAGAGCGGGAGGGCAAACGAGCAGTACTTC; J: TRBJ2-7; D: TRBD2; V: TRBV5-4; size: -
CDR3: CAWRDPARTGRNTIYF; DNA: TGTGCCTGGAGGGACCCCGCCCGGACAGGGCGAAACACCATATATTTT; J: TRBJ1-3; D: TRBD1; V: TRBV30; size: -
CDR3: CASSLGSTGAYEQYF; DNA: TGCGCCAGCAGCCTCGGGTCGACAGGGGCCTACGAGCAGTACTTC; J: TRBJ2-7; D: TRBD1; V: TRBV4-1; size: -
CDR3: CAIRESGTGGNEQYF; DNA: TGTGCCATCAGAGAATCCGGGACAGGGGGCAACGAGCAGTACTTC; J: TRBJ2-7; D: TRBD1; V: TRBV10-3; size: -
CDR3: CASSESLIPYNEQFF; DNA: TGTGCCAGCAGTGAATCACTAATCCCCTACAATGAGCAGTTCTTC; J: TRBJ2-1; D: -; V: TRBV6-1; size: -
CDR3: CASSYTGGSQETQYF; DNA: TGTGCCAGCAGCTACACGGGAGGTTCTCAAGAGACCCAGTACTTC; J: TRBJ2-5; D: TRBD2; V: TRBV3-1/TRBV3-2; size: -
CDR3: CASSQDLLSGNTIYF; DNA: TGTGCCAGCAGCCAAGATCTACTCTCTGGAAACACCATATATTTT; J: TRBJ1-3; D: -; V: TRBV4-2; size: -
CDR3: CASRAADRGGNGYTF; DNA: TGTGCCAGCAGGGCAGCTGACAGGGGGGGAAATGGCTACACCTTC; J: TRBJ1-2; D: TRBD1; V: TRBV28; size: -
CDR3: CASSQRSSTGVNEKLFF; DNA: TGTGCCAGCAGCCAACGGAGCTCGACAGGGGTTAATGAAAAACTGTTTTTT; J: TRBJ1-4; D: TRBD1; V: TRBV3-1/TRBV3-2; size: -
CDR3: CASTLRRGRGTEAFF; DNA: TGTGCCAGCACTCTACGCAGGGGGCGGGGAACTGAAGCTTTCTTT; J: TRBJ1-1; D: TRBD1; V: TRBV28; size: -
CDR3: CASSLSGLAGGPMQFF; DNA: TGTGCCAGCAGTTTATCCGGACTAGCGGGAGGTCCTATGCAGTTCTTC; J: TRBJ2-1; D: TRBD2; V: TRBV28; size: -
CDR3: CASSFRGGITEAFF; DNA: TGTGCCAGCAGTTTTCGAGGGGGCATCACTGAAGCTTTCTTT; J: TRBJ1-1; D: TRBD1; V: TRBV28; size: -
CDR3: CASSQSGNEQFF; DNA: TGTGCCAGCTCCCAAAGCGGAAATGAGCAGTTCTTC; J: TRBJ2-1; D: -; V: TRBV18; size: -
CDR3: CASSLDWVERDPDTQYF; DNA: TGTGCCAGCAGCTTAGATTGGGTGGAGCGGGACCCAGATACGCAGTATTTT; J: TRBJ2-3; D: TRBD2; V: TRBV11-2; size: -
CDR3: CASSLGSAEAFF; DNA: TGTGCCAGCAGCTTAGGTTCGGCTGAAGCTTTCTTT; J: TRBJ1-1; D: -; V: TRBV7-9; size: -
CDR3: CASSTVLAGGYEQFF; DNA: TGCGCCAGCAGTACGGTACTAGCGGGGGGCTATGAGCAGTTCTTC; J: TRBJ2-1; D: TRBD2; V: TRBV5-1; size: -
CDR3: CASSVTGIRELFF; DNA: TGTGCCAGCAGTGTTACAGGAATCCGGGAGCTGTTTTTT; J: TRBJ2-2; D: -; V: TRBV27; size: -
CDR3: CASSIRGQTNSPLHF; DNA: TGTGCCAGCAGCATCAGGGGGCAGACTAATTCACCCCTCCACTTT; J: TRBJ1-6; D: TRBD1; V: TRBV6-6; size: -
CDR3: CASTVTGSYGYTF; DNA: TGCGCCAGCACCGTAACAGGGAGCTATGGCTACACCTTC; J: TRBJ1-2; D: -; V: TRBV5-1; size: -